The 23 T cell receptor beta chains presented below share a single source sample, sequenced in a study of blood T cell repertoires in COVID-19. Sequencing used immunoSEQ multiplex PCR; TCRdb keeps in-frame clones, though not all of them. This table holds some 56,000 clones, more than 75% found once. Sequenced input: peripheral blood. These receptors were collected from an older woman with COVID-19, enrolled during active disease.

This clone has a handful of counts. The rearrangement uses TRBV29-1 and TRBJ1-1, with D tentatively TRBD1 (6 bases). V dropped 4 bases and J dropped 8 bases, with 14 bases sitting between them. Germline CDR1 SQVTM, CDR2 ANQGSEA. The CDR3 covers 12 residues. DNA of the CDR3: TGCAGCGTTGCGGGGGGCGTATCCGAAGCTTTCTTT. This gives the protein CSVAGGVSEAFF.

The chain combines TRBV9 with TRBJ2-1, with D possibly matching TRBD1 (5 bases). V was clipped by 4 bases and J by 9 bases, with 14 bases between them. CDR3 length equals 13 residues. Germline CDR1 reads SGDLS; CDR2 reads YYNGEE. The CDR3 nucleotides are TGTGCCAGCAGCCCCAGGCTAGGGGTTGAGCAGTTCTTC. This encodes CASSPRLGVEQFF.

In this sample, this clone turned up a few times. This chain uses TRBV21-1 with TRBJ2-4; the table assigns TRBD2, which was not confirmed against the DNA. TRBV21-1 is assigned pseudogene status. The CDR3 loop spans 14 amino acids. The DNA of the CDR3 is TGTGCCAGCAGCAAAGTCGGTCACCAAAACATTCAGTACTTC. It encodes CASSKVGHQNIQYF.

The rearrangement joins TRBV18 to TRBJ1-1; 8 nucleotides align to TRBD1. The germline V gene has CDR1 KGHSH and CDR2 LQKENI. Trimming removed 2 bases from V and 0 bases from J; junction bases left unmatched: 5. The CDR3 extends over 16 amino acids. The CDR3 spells CASSPSAGGLNTEAFF. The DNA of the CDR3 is TGTGCCAGCTCACCATCGGCAGGGGGCCTGAACACTGAAGCTTTCTTT.

CDR3 bases: TGTGCCAGCAGCTTTCCATTTACTGAAGCTTTCTTT. Its protein is CASSFPFTEAFF. This chain joins TRBV7-9 and TRBJ1-1; D is uncertain. This CDR3 region has 12 residues. Germline CDR1 and CDR2: SEHNR and FQNEAQ (reference sequence). V was cut by 3 bases and J by 5 bases, with 7 bases left in between.

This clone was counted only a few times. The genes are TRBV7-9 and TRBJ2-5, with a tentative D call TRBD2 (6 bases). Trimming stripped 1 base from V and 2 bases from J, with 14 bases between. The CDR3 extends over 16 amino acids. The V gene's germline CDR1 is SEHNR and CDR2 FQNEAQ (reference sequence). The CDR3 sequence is CASSLDGGIRQETQYF. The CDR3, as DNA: TGTGCCAGCAGCTTAGATGGGGGGATTAGGCAAGAGACCCAGTACTTC.

This CDR3 is CASSSAGGPNTGELFF. The CDR3 coding sequence is TGTGCCAGCAGCTCCGCAGGGGGGCCCAACACCGGGGAGCTGTTTTTT. J is TRBJ2-2 and V is TRBV11-3; D is possibly TRBD1 (7 bases). V dropped 4 bases and J dropped 2 bases, with 14 bases sitting between them. The CDR3 is 16 residues long. Germline loops: CDR1 SGHNT, CDR2 YENEEA.

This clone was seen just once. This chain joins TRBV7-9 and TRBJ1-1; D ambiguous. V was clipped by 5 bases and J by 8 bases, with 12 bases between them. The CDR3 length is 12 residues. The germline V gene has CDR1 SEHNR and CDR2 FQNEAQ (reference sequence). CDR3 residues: CASSERTVEAFF. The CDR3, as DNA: TGTGCCAGCAGCGAACGTACAGTGGAAGCTTTCTTT. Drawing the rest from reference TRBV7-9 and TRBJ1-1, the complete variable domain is DTGVSQNPRHKITKRGQNVTFRCDPISEHNRLYWYRQTLGQGPEFLTYFQNEAQLEKSRLLSDRFSAERPKGSFSTLEIQRTEQGDSAMYLCASSERTVEAFFGQGTRLTVV.

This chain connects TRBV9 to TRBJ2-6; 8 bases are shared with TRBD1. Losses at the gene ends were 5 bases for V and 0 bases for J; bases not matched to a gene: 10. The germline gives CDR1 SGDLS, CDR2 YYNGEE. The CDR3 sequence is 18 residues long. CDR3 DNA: TGTGCCAGCAGTCGTAGGACAGGGACCACCTCTGGGGCCAACGTCCTGACTTTC. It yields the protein CASSRRTGTTSGANVLTF.

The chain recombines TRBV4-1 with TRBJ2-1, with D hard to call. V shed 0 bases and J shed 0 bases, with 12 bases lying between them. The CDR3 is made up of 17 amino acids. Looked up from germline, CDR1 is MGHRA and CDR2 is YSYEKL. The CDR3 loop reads CASSQDARLSSYNEQFF. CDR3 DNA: TGCGCCAGCAGCCAAGATGCCAGGCTAAGCTCCTACAATGAGCAGTTCTTC.

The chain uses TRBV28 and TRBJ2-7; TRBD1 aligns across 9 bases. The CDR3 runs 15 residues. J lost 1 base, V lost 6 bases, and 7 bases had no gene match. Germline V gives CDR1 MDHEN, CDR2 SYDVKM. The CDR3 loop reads CASSDRDRVSYEQYF. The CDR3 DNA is TGTGCCAGCAGCGACCGGGACAGGGTTTCCTACGAGCAGTACTTC.

The CDR3 DNA reads TGTGCCAGCAGTTACAGGGGGATCTACGAGCAGTACTTC. Translated, it gives CASSYRGIYEQYF. The J gene is TRBJ2-7, the V gene TRBV6-2 or TRBV6-3; possibly TRBD1 for D (6 bases). Germline loops: CDR1 MNHEY, CDR2 SVGEGT. This CDR3 has 13 amino acids. Between the trimmed V and J ends, which lost 2 bases and 3 bases, there was a span of 8 bases.

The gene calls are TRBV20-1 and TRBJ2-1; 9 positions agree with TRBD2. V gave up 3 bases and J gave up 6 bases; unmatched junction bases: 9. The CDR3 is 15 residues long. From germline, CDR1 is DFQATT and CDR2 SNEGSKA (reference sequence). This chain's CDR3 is CSASGGAGGVNEQFF. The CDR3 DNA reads TGCAGTGCTAGTGGGGGAGCGGGAGGTGTCAATGAGCAGTTCTTC.

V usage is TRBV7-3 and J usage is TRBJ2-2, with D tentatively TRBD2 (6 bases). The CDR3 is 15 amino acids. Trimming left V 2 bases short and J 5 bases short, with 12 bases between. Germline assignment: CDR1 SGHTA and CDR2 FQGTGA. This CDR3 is CASSLYGSLTGELFF. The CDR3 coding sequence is TGTGCCAGCAGCTTATACGGGAGCCTGACCGGGGAGCTGTTTTTT.

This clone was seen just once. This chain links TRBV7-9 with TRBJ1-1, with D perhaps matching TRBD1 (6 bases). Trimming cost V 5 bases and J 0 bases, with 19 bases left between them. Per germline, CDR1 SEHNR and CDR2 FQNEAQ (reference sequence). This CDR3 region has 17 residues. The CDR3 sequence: CASSLLRTVSMNTEAFF. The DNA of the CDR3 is TGTGCCAGCAGCCTACTGAGGACAGTATCGATGAACACTGAAGCTTTCTTT.

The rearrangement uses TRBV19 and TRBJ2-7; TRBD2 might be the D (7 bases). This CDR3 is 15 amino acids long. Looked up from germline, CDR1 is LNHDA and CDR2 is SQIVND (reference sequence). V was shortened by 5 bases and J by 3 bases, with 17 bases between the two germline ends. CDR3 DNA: TGTGCCAGTAGTCGACAGTGGGGGGGCCACTACGAGCAGTACTTC. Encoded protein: CASSRQWGGHYEQYF.

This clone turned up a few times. CDR3 nucleotides: TGCGCCAGCAGCCAAGATGGACAGGGGGCGCAGACTACTGAAGCTTTCTTT. Translation gives CASSQDGQGAQTTEAFF. The chain employs TRBV4-1 and TRBJ1-1, with 11 bases matching TRBD1. This CDR3 contains 17 residues. Germline CDR1 and CDR2: MGHRA and YSYEKL. Trimming at V came to 0 bases and at J to 5 bases, leaving 8 bases not matched to a gene.

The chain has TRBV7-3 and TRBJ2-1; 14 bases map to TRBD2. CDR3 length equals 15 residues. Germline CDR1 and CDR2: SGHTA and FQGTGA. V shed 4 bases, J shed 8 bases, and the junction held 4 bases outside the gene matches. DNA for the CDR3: TGTGCCAGCAGCTACGGGACTAGCGGGAGCCATGAGCAGTTCTTC. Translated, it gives CASSYGTSGSHEQFF.

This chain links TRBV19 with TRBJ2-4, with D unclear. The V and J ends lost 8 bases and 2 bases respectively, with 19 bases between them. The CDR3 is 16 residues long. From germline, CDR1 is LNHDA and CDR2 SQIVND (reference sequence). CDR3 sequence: CASSGQLLMPKNIQYF. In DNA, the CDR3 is TGTGCCAGTTCAGGCCAGCTCCTGATGCCCAAAAACATTCAGTACTTC.

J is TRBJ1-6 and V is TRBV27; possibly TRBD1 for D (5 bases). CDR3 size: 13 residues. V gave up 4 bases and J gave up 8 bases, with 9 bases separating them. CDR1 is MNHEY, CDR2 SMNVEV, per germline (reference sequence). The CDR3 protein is CASSWDFDSPLHF. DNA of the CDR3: TGTGCCAGCAGTTGGGACTTTGATTCACCCCTCCACTTT.

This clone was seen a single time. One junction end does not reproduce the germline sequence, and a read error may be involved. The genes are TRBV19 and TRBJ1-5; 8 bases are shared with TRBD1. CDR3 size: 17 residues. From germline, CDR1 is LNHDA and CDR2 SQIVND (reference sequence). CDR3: CASSLDPRTGFGQPQHF. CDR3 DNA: TGTGCCAGTAGTCTAGACCCCAGGACAGGGTTTGGTCAGCCCCAGCATTTT.

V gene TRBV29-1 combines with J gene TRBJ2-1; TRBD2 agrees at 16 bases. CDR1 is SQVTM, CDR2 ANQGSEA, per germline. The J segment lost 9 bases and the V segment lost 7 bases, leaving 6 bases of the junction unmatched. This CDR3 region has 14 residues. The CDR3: CSAGTSGRASEQFF. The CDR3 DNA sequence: TGCAGCGCCGGGACTAGCGGGAGGGCTAGTGAGCAGTTCTTC.

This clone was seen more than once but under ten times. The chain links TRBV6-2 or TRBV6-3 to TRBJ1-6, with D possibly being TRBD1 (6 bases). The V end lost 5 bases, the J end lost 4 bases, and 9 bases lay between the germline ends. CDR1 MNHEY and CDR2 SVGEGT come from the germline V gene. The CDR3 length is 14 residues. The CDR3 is CASSTGSYNSPLHF. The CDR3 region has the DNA TGTGCCAGCAGTACAGGGAGTTATAATTCACCCCTCCACTTT.